The 25 T cell receptor beta chains in this list originate from one sample, sequenced in a study of shared clonotypes between healthy human individuals. Naive CD8 cells lacked CD45RO, underwent positive selection for CCR7 and left out terminally differentiated effector memory CD45RA+ cells. Method: immunoSEQ multiplex PCR; TCRdb's copy keeps in-frame clones and lacks some. The top ten hold roughly 0.12% of the sample, which has 560,000 or so clones, roughly 96% seen once. The source material was naive CD8+ T cells sorted from blood. The source is a woman aged 25 to 39 in good health.

The rearrangement uses TRBV27 and TRBJ2-1; perhaps TRBD1 as D (7 bases). CDR1 and CDR2 (germline): MNHEY, SMNVEV (reference sequence). V shed 2 bases and J shed 5 bases, with 10 bases lying between them. The CDR3 is 14 amino acids. The CDR3 nucleotides are TGTGCCAGCAGTTTAGCCAGGGGGGACAATGAGCAGTTCTTC. Its translation is CASSLARGDNEQFF.

The chain employs TRBV11-2 and TRBJ2-1, with D possibly TRBD1 on 5 matching bases. Germline lookup yields CDR1 SGHAT and CDR2 FQNNGV. The CDR3 length is 14 residues. Trimming cost V 6 bases and J 5 bases, with 14 bases left between them. In DNA, the CDR3 is TGTGCCAGCAGTGGGAAGGGGCTAAACAATGAGCAGTTCTTC. Translated: CASSGKGLNNEQFF.

V gene TRBV7-6 combines with J gene TRBJ2-5, with D perhaps TRBD1 or TRBD2 (7 bases each). V shed 5 bases and J shed 3 bases, with 16 bases lying between them. Germline V gene sequence: CDR1 SGHVS, CDR2 FNYEAQ. The CDR3 covers 15 residues. CDR3 amino acids: CASSTWDSGEETQYF. CDR3 sequence (DNA): TGTGCCAGCAGCACCTGGGACAGCGGGGAAGAGACCCAGTACTTC.

V usage is TRBV2 and J usage is TRBJ2-5; D perhaps matches TRBD1 (6 bases). Germline V gene lookup returns CDR1 SNHLY and CDR2 FYNNEI. The V and J ends lost 4 bases and 1 base respectively, with 10 bases between them. The CDR3 is 14 residues long. The CDR3 DNA reads TGTGCCAGCAGTGGGGGACACCTCCAAGAGACCCAGTACTTC. It translates to CASSGGHLQETQYF.

The chain links TRBV20-1 to TRBJ2-3, with TRBD1 as a possible D gene (5 bases). The CDR3 length is 11 residues. From germline, CDR1 is DFQATT and CDR2 SNEGSKA (reference sequence). The V end lost 4 bases, the J end lost 4 bases, and 6 bases lay between the germline ends. CDR3 sequence reads: CSAKGPDTQYF. DNA of the CDR3: TGCAGTGCTAAGGGGCCAGATACGCAGTATTTT.

This clone was picked up one time. The chain uses TRBV7-2 and TRBJ2-1; the match to TRBD2 covers 15 bases. With V trimmed by 5 bases and J by 10 bases, 9 bases remained unmatched. This CDR3 contains 16 residues. Germline V CDR1 and CDR2: SGHTA, FQGNSA. The CDR3 here is CASSQRTSGRAREQFF. The CDR3 DNA reads TGTGCCAGCAGCCAACGGACTAGCGGGAGGGCTCGAGAGCAGTTCTTC.

The chain carries TRBV5-5 and TRBJ1-3; 7 bases align to TRBD1. CDR3 size: 18 residues. The V gene end was trimmed by 1 base and the J gene end by 0 bases; junction bases not matched to a gene: 10. CDR1 is SGHKS, CDR2 YYEKEE, per germline (reference sequence). DNA for the CDR3: TGTGCCAGCAGCTTGCACAATCCGGGACAGCTCTCTGGAAACACCATATATTTT. Translation: CASSLHNPGQLSGNTIYF.

This clone appeared once. This chain uses TRBV27 with TRBJ2-2; D is unresolved. This CDR3 is 14 amino acids long. The V end lost 0 bases, the J end lost 8 bases, and 10 bases lay between the germline ends. Germline assignment: CDR1 MNHEY and CDR2 SMNVEV (reference sequence). CDR3: CASSLSTVPGELFF. The CDR3 nucleotides read TGTGCCAGCAGTTTATCCACAGTGCCGGGGGAGCTGTTTTTT.

This clone has just a few counts. J is TRBJ2-1 and V is TRBV29-1; a weak D match, TRBD1 (6 bases). The V gene's germline CDR1 is SQVTM and CDR2 ANQGSEA. V was shortened by 7 bases and J by 0 bases, with 13 bases between the two germline ends. This CDR3 contains 14 residues. The CDR3 here is CSAKGESSYNEQFF. In DNA form, the CDR3 reads TGCAGCGCAAAGGGGGAATCCTCCTACAATGAGCAGTTCTTC.

This sequence joins TRBV11-1 and TRBJ2-5; D is possibly TRBD2 (6 bases). CDR1 is SGHAT, CDR2 FQDESV, per germline (reference sequence). Trimming stripped 4 bases from V and 7 bases from J, with 13 bases between. This CDR3 has 13 residues. The CDR3 is CASSSRRDWTQYF. As DNA, the CDR3 is TGTGCCAGCAGCTCACGTCGGGACTGGACCCAGTACTTC.

The gene calls are TRBV7-6 and TRBJ1-2, with 10 bases aligning to TRBD1. The junction had 9 bases not matched to a gene; V was cut back by 1 base and J by 4 bases. The CDR3 spans 17 residues. CDR1 SGHVS and CDR2 FNYEAQ come from the germline V gene. In nucleotides, the CDR3 is TGTGCCAGCAGCTTAGATCGACAGGGGGCTGATCGCTATGGCTACACCTTC. Protein sequence: CASSLDRQGADRYGYTF.

The V call is TRBV5-1, the J call TRBJ2-1; TRBD2 agrees at 7 bases. Germline CDR1 SGHRS, CDR2 YFSETQ. After removal of 4 bases from V and 15 bases from J, the junction contained 13 bases not matched to a gene. The CDR3 totals 13 residues. Here the CDR3 DNA reads TGCGCCAGCAGCCCGGGACTACTTCTTAATCTGTTCTTC. This codes for CASSPGLLLNLFF. Full variable domain (remainder filled in from reference TRBV5-1 and TRBJ2-1): KAGVTQTPRYLIKTRGQQVTLSCSPISGHRSVSWYQQTPGQGLQFLFEYFSETQRNKGNFPGRFSGRQFSNSRSEMNVSTLELGDSALYLCASSPGLLLNLFFGPGTRLTVL.

The chain has TRBV2 and TRBJ2-3; 7 positions agree with TRBD2. CDR3 length: 16 residues. Trimming took 2 bases from V and 4 from J; bases not matched to a gene: 9. Germline V lookup: CDR1 SNHLY, CDR2 FYNNEI. The CDR3 nucleotides read TGTGCCAGCAGTGAAAGGGAGGGTGGGAATTCAGATACGCAGTATTTT. Residues: CASSEREGGNSDTQYF.

Concerning this clone itself: The same CDR3 arises from other DNA sequences in this sample as well. This chain uses TRBV9 with TRBJ2-7; 8 bases line up with TRBD2. CDR3 length equals 13 residues. Germline assignment: CDR1 SGDLS and CDR2 YYNGEE. The trim removed 3 bases at V and 3 bases at J, leaving 2 bases unmatched. The CDR3 loop is CASSGSGDYEQYF. The CDR3 DNA reads as TGTGCCAGCAGCGGTAGCGGGGACTACGAGCAGTACTTC.

This clone was seen a single time. V and J are TRBV6-6 and TRBJ2-7; 8 bases map to TRBD1. The J segment lost 8 bases and the V segment lost 6 bases, leaving 18 bases of the junction unmatched. In germline, CDR1 is MNHNY, CDR2 SVGAGI (reference sequence). The CDR3 covers 16 residues. This CDR3 is CASSPDRVVDPKQQYF. The CDR3 bases are TGTGCCAGCAGCCCGGACAGGGTGGTGGATCCTAAGCAGCAGTACTTC.

This clone was found once. The J gene is TRBJ2-2, the V gene TRBV13; D not certain. This CDR3 spans 15 amino acids. From germline, CDR1 is PRHDT and CDR2 FYEKMQ (reference sequence). The ends were cut back, 0 bases at V and 0 bases at J, with 5 bases in the middle. The CDR3 here is CASSLGGPNTGELFF. CDR3 in DNA: TGTGCCAGCAGCTTAGGCGGCCCGAACACCGGGGAGCTGTTTTTT.

The chain combines TRBV4-1 with TRBJ2-6, with unresolved D. The V gene lost 4 bases and the J gene lost 0 bases, with 7 bases spanning the gap. There are 15 residues in the CDR3. Germline V CDR1 and CDR2: MGHRA, YSYEKL. The CDR3 nucleotides are TGCGCCAGCAGCCGTCTTAGCTCTGGGGCCAACGTCCTGACTTTC. Its protein product is CASSRLSSGANVLTF.

The chain recombines TRBV27 with TRBJ2-1; D is possibly TRBD2 (5 bases). CDR1 is MNHEY, CDR2 SMNVEV, per germline (reference sequence). V lost 9 bases, J lost 16 bases, and 19 bases lay in between. The CDR3 is 11 residues long. The CDR3 loop reads CASGADHYAFF. The CDR3 DNA reads TGTGCCAGTGGAGCGGATCACTACGCTTTCTTC.

This chain uses TRBV19 with TRBJ2-1; D is undetermined. The CDR3 sequence is 12 residues long. Germline CDR1 reads LNHDA; CDR2 reads SQIVND (reference sequence). V gave up 7 bases and J gave up 5 bases, with 9 bases separating them. Here the CDR3 DNA reads TGTGCCAGTATGGGCGATCACAATGAGCAGTTCTTC. Protein sequence: CASMGDHNEQFF.

This chain links TRBV27 with TRBJ2-3; D tentatively reads TRBD1 or TRBD2 (6 bases each). The germline V gene encodes CDR1 MNHEY and CDR2 SMNVEV (reference sequence). The V and J ends lost 1 base and 5 bases respectively, with 13 bases between them. The CDR3 is made up of 15 amino acids. CDR3 sequence (DNA): TGTGCCAGCAGTTTATGGGGGGCGCAAGGAGATACGCAGTATTTT. Translation: CASSLWGAQGDTQYF.

The count of this clone is one. This rearrangement joins TRBV28 to TRBJ2-7; unclear D gene. Trimming left V 3 bases short and J 1 base short, with 10 bases between. CDR3 size: 14 residues. Germline-derived CDR1 and CDR2 are MDHEN and SYDVKM. The CDR3 coding sequence is TGTGCCAGCAGTTTTAGTGACACGTCCTACGAGCAGTACTTC. Amino acids: CASSFSDTSYEQYF.

This clone occurred once. The V call is TRBV28, the J call TRBJ2-1, with D unresolved. V was cut by 10 bases and J by 0 bases, with 7 bases left in between. Germline V gene data show CDR1 as MDHEN and CDR2 as SYDVKM. The CDR3 runs 12 residues. This chain's CDR3 is CATRSSYNEQFF. The CDR3 DNA follows: TGTGCCACTAGGAGCTCCTACAATGAGCAGTTCTTC.

The J gene is TRBJ2-7, the V gene TRBV4-1; D might be TRBD1 (5 bases). The CDR3 loop spans 16 amino acids. Trimming shortened V by 0 bases and J by 3 bases, and 15 bases separated the two germline ends. The germline gives CDR1 MGHRA, CDR2 YSYEKL. CDR3: CASSQEWPGKGYEQYF. CDR3 DNA: TGCGCCAGCAGCCAAGAATGGCCAGGGAAGGGCTACGAGCAGTACTTC.

This chain links TRBV28 with TRBJ1-2; D remains unclear. The V gene lost 4 bases and the J gene lost 6 bases, with 21 bases spanning the gap. The CDR3 is 16 residues long. Germline V gene lookup returns CDR1 MDHEN and CDR2 SYDVKM. CDR3 loop: CASSSPYWTVFHGYTF. In DNA, the CDR3 is TGTGCCAGCAGTTCACCATACTGGACCGTCTTTCATGGCTACACCTTC.

The rearrangement uses TRBV4-1 and TRBJ2-5; TRBD2 matches at 7 bases. The better agreement between TRBJ2-7 and the DNA end casts doubt on the J call. This CDR3 comprises 15 residues. Germline CDR1 and CDR2: MGHRA and YSYEKL. As DNA, the CDR3 is TGCGCCAGCAGCCAAGGTTCTTGGGGGGGCTACGAGCAGTACTTC. Translation: CASSQGSWGGYEQYF.